This TCR beta chain stems from a study of blood T cell repertoires in COVID-19. Background on the study: Acute-phase and convalescent COVID-19 samples originated in the United States, Italy and Spain. PBMCs, B-cell-depleted T cells, or T cells were the source of the cDNA or gDNA that made up the material.

The repertoire was sequenced with immunoSEQ multiplex PCR; TCRdb's copy has only in-frame clones and lacks some. The sample lists 65,000 to 95,000 clones, 70% to 85% occurring once. V lost 5 bases to trimming and J lost 6 bases; unmatched junction nucleotides: 14. This CDR3 is 16 amino acids long. Per germline, CDR1 KGHDR and CDR2 SFDVKD. This TCR was sampled from a middle-aged man with active or convalescent COVID-19. The chain carries TRBV24-1 and TRBJ1-1; TRBD1 aligns across 7 bases. The specimen was peripheral blood. This chain's CDR3 is CATSATSDRPGAEAFF. CDR3 nucleotide sequence: TGTGCCACCAGTGCCACGTCGGACAGGCCTGGGGCTGAAGCTTTCTTT.